Described below is a single T cell receptor (beta chain) sequence and its context. Its matching antigen is unknown. The data belong to a study of cytomegalovirus exposure and HLA in healthy donors. Background on the study: Out of about 190 million T cells, an earlier analysis found some 110 million unique TCR beta sequences in total. When 398 donors were genotyped, 80% to 90% of them were found to fall in the Caucasian-associated ancestry cluster. Findings and caveats of the study: Later on, an analysis tied around 17,000 TCR beta sequences to HLA alleles at 0.05 false discovery rate.

It was with 60 Vbeta and 13 Jbeta primers that the PCR ran. Measured with immunoSEQ multiplex PCR; TCRdb has only the in-frame clones, and not every one. Seen here are roughly 200,000 clones, just under 85% observed once, and the top ten hold about 0.58%. There are 15 residues in the CDR3. Trimming removed 2 bases at V and 2 bases at J, with 11 bases between. Germline loops: CDR1 SGHTS, CDR2 YDEGEE. This clonotype was sampled from a woman in her thirties or forties in good health and CMV-seronegative. V and J are TRBV5-8 and TRBJ1-5; D remains unclear. The specimen sequenced was PBMCs. CDR3 sequence (DNA): TGTGCCAGCAGCTTTGGCCTGGCCGGCAATCAGCCCCAGCATTTT. Amino acid sequence: CASSFGLAGNQPQHF.